Following are 27 T cell receptor beta chains from one sample sequenced in a study of T-cell memory formation after mild COVID-19. TCRdb redid the calling of the 5' RACE reads with MiXCR, one entry per CDR3 protein. This table holds fewer than 150,000 distinct CDR3 sequences, approximately 15% found once. Sample: PBMCs or a T cell subset sorted from them (not recorded which). Every receptor here comes from a man between 18 and 35 years old who had mild COVID-19 (a few samples of this study predate the infection). Cell type and time point are not known.

This chain uses TRBV7-2 with TRBJ2-1; TRBD1 is a possible D gene (6 bases). Germline V gene data show CDR1 as SGHTA and CDR2 as FQGNSA. The CDR3 sequence is 19 residues long. Trimming shortened V by 0 bases and J by 6 bases, and 24 bases separated the two germline ends. The CDR3: CASSLAVGARYLSFNEQFF. Written as DNA, the CDR3 is TGTGCCAGCAGCTTAGCGGTGGGGGCCCGATATCTGTCGTTCAATGAGCAGTTCTTC.

There are a few counts of this clonotype. The V gene is TRBV12-3 or TRBV12-4, the J gene TRBJ2-3; D may be TRBD1 (6 bases). Trimming stripped 6 bases from V and 2 bases from J, with 12 bases between. The CDR3 spans 14 residues. CDR3 DNA: TGTGCCAGCAGACCGGGACAACACACAGATACGCAGTATTTT. It encodes CASRPGQHTDTQYF.

This clonotype was counted between two and nine times. This chain joins TRBV6-4 and TRBJ2-5; 9 bases line up with TRBD2. With V trimmed by 2 bases and J by 6 bases, 7 bases remained unmatched. Germline V CDR1 and CDR2: MRHNA, SNTAGT. CDR3 length: 15 residues. The CDR3 protein is CASSDPRTSAQTQYF. CDR3 bases: TGTGCCAGCAGTGACCCGCGGACTAGCGCACAGACCCAGTACTTC.

This chain uses TRBV2 with TRBJ2-7; 8 nucleotides agree with TRBD1. CDR3 length: 14 residues. The J segment lost 0 bases and the V segment lost 7 bases, leaving 5 bases of the junction unmatched. CDR1 is SNHLY, CDR2 FYNNEI, per germline. DNA for the CDR3: TGTGCCAGCACCTTAGGACAGGGCTCCTACGAGCAGTACGTC. This gives the protein CASTLGQGSYEQYV.

The genes are TRBV7-2 and TRBJ1-2; 9 positions match TRBD1. There are 15 residues in the CDR3. V lost 5 bases and J lost 4; bases outside the gene matches: 8. Germline assignment: CDR1 SGHTA and CDR2 FQGNSA. The CDR3 DNA reads as TGTGCCAGCAGCGCCCCGGGACAGGGCCGCTATGGCTACACCTTC. Its protein is CASSAPGQGRYGYTF.

The table lists this clonotype with a few counts. The gene calls are TRBV2 and TRBJ2-3, with unresolved D. The CDR3 covers 12 residues. Germline CDR1 and CDR2: SNHLY and FYNNEI. Trimming took off 7 bases at V and 0 bases at J, with 5 bases between the two ends. CDR3 protein: CASKYSTDTQYF. The CDR3 DNA reads TGTGCCAGCAAGTATAGCACAGATACGCAGTATTTT.

This clonotype was seen many times. CDR3 sequence (DNA): TGTGCAACCAGCTGGAGGGAGGCTGAAGCTTTCTTT. This translates into CATSWREAEAFF. The chain recombines TRBV19 with TRBJ1-1; D is ambiguous. CDR1 and CDR2 from the germline V gene are LNHDA and SQIVND (reference sequence). CDR3 length equals 12 residues.

This clonotype showed up just a few times. The chain has TRBV11-1 and TRBJ2-3; D not resolved. V lost 2 bases, J lost 5 bases, and 8 bases lay in between. The CDR3 covers 13 residues. Germline assignment: CDR1 SGHAT and CDR2 FQDESV (reference sequence). CDR3 nucleotides: TGTGCCAGCAGCTTACGGATGGTAGATACGCAGTATTTT. It is translated as CASSLRMVDTQYF.

This clonotype was seen a handful of times. The V call is TRBV9, the J call TRBJ2-7, with D possibly TRBD2 on 5 matching bases. V lost 4 bases to trimming and J lost 3 bases, with 20 bases between them. The CDR3 is 16 residues long. Germline V CDR1 and CDR2: SGDLS, YYNGEE. This CDR3 reads CASSPQPGNTNYEQYF. In nucleotides, the CDR3 is TGTGCCAGCAGCCCTCAACCGGGGAACACCAACTACGAGCAGTACTTC.

The rearrangement uses TRBV6-5 and TRBJ2-5; no clear D gene. Trimming took 1 base from V and 0 from J, leaving 3 bases between them. Germline V CDR1 and CDR2: MNHEY, SVGAGI. This CDR3 spans 13 amino acids. CDR3 coding DNA: TGTGCCAGCAGTTACTACTACCAAGAGACCCAGTACTTC. As protein: CASSYYYQETQYF.

CDR3 in amino acids: CASSKIEQETQYF. The CDR3 region has the DNA TGTGCCAGCAGTAAGATCGAGCAAGAGACCCAGTACTTC. The rearrangement uses TRBV2 and TRBJ2-5, with D uncertain. Germline assignment: CDR1 SNHLY and CDR2 FYNNEI. The V gene lost 5 bases and the J gene lost 2 bases, with 9 bases spanning the gap. The CDR3 is 13 amino acids.

This clonotype was detected only a few times. The junction differs from germline at one of its ends, possibly a read error. This chain uses TRBV12-3 or TRBV12-4 with TRBJ2-1, with 14 bases that match TRBD2. The CDR3 loop spans 15 amino acids. The CDR3 DNA follows: TGTGCCAGCGGTGATCTGGGACTAGCGGGGGCCGCTAGGTACTTC. It specifies CASGDLGLAGAARYF.

The table lists this clonotype with a few counts. J is TRBJ2-7 and V is TRBV5-1; D gene ambiguous. The CDR3 is 13 residues long. From germline, CDR1 is SGHRS and CDR2 YFSETQ. Trimming cost V 2 bases and J 3 bases, with 9 bases left between them. CDR3 sequence (DNA): TGCGCCAGCAGCTTAGCGCCGAGCTACGAGCAGTACGTC. The encoded protein is CASSLAPSYEQYV.

The chain recombines TRBV7-3 with TRBJ1-1; no clear D. Germline CDR1 is SGHTA and CDR2 is FQGTGA. The CDR3 is 14 amino acids. The V gene lost 5 bases and the J gene lost 5 bases, with 15 bases spanning the gap. CDR3 loop: CASSLHPVSTEAFF. DNA of the CDR3: TGTGCCAGCAGCCTCCACCCCGTTTCGACTGAAGCTTTCTTT. The full variable domain, completed using reference TRBV7-3 and TRBJ1-1, is GAGVSQTPSNKVTEKGKYVELRCDPISGHTALYWYRQSLGQGPEFLIYFQGTGAADDSGLPNDRFFAVRPEGSVSTLKIQRTERGDSAVYLCASSLHPVSTEAFFGQGTRLTVV.

This clonotype showed up just a few times. This chain joins TRBV21-1 and TRBJ2-7; the table's D call TRBD1 went unverified against the DNA. TRBV21-1 is a listed pseudogene. The CDR3 consists of 13 residues. The CDR3 DNA is TGTGCCAGTGGGGGCAGGGGCCCCTACGAGCAGTACGTC. It is translated as CASGGRGPYEQYV.

The V call is TRBV24-1, the J call TRBJ2-3, with 9 bases that match TRBD2. V lost 7 bases and J lost 4; bases outside the gene matches: 8. The CDR3 runs to 15 residues. The germline gives CDR1 KGHDR, CDR2 SFDVKD. DNA of the CDR3: TGTGCCACCAGCGCGGTCGCGGGGGGGCCAGATACGCAGTATTTT. Translation: CATSAVAGGPDTQYF.

The chain joins TRBV7-3 to TRBJ2-1, with 8 bases that match TRBD2. With V trimmed by 5 bases and J by 7 bases, 7 bases remained unmatched. This CDR3 has 14 residues. Germline values: CDR1 SGHTA, CDR2 FQGTGA. CDR3 sequence reads: CASSPAGALNEQFF. The CDR3 region has the DNA TGTGCCAGCAGCCCAGCGGGGGCGTTAAATGAGCAGTTCTTC.

There are many counts of this clonotype. The V call is TRBV4-3, the J call TRBJ1-5; no clear D gene. The CDR3 is 17 amino acids. The V and J ends lost 0 bases and 1 base respectively, with 13 bases between them. Germline V gene lookup returns CDR1 LGHNA and CDR2 YSLEER. CDR3 sequence (DNA): TGCGCCAGCAGCCAAGACTATCGGGGAGGGAGCAATCAGCCCCAGCATTTT. Translated: CASSQDYRGGSNQPQHF.

This clonotype was seen a handful of times. V gene TRBV7-9 combines with J gene TRBJ2-7, with 11 bases aligning to TRBD1. The length of the CDR3 is 15 residues. With V trimmed by 5 bases and J by 4 bases, 7 bases remained unmatched. Looked up from germline, CDR1 is SEHNR and CDR2 is FQNEAQ (reference sequence). CDR3 region: CASSVGQGAGYEQYF. CDR3 coding DNA: TGTGCCAGCAGCGTCGGACAGGGGGCCGGGTACGAGCAGTACTTC.

This clonotype was observed a handful of times. V usage is TRBV5-1 and J usage is TRBJ1-4; a weak D match, TRBD1 (5 bases). Trimming stripped 0 bases from V and 14 bases from J, with 11 bases between. Looked up from germline, CDR1 is SGHRS and CDR2 is YFSETQ. The CDR3 consists of 12 residues. The chain's CDR3 is CASSLVGDELFF. The DNA of the CDR3 is TGCGCCAGCAGCTTGGTAGGGGATGAGCTGTTTTTT.

A few counts support this clonotype. The chain recombines TRBV12-3 or TRBV12-4 with TRBJ2-1; D is unclear. The CDR3 is made up of 13 amino acids. Trimming removed 5 bases from V and 3 bases from J, with 8 bases in between. The CDR3 region has the DNA TGTGCCAGCAGTCTCTTGGGCTACAATGAGCAGTTCTTC. This codes for CASSLLGYNEQFF.

This clonotype was seen ten or more times. The chain employs TRBV7-2 and TRBJ1-5; weak D call: TRBD1 (6 bases). The CDR3 consists of 15 residues. V lost 5 bases, J lost 3 bases, and 14 bases lay in between. Germline V lookup: CDR1 SGHTA, CDR2 FQGNSA. The CDR3 DNA reads as TGTGCCAGCAGCCTCACCGGGACAAACAATCAGCCCCAGCATTTT. It translates to CASSLTGTNNQPQHF.

The rearrangement links TRBV5-1 to TRBJ1-5; perhaps TRBD1 as D (6 bases). The germline CDR1 and CDR2 sequences are SGHRS and YFSETQ. Trimming pared 8 bases from V and 4 bases from J, leaving 19 bases between. The CDR3 runs to 15 residues. The CDR3 nucleotides read TGCGCCAGTTCGAGGGGGGATTCCCCAAATCAGCCCCAGCATTTT. As protein: CASSRGDSPNQPQHF.

V and J are TRBV24-1 and TRBJ1-5, with a possible D match to TRBD1 (5 bases). V shed 6 bases and J shed 6 bases, with 11 bases lying between them. Germline-derived CDR1 and CDR2 are KGHDR and SFDVKD. This CDR3 is built from 13 residues. CDR3 in DNA: TGTGCCACCAGTCCTGGGGCGGCTCAGCCCCAGCATTTT. Residues: CATSPGAAQPQHF.

In this sample, this clonotype turned up a few times. This chain uses TRBV29-1 with TRBJ1-2; possibly TRBD1 for D (5 bases). V lost 6 bases and J 4 bases, leaving 18 bases between the germline ends. The CDR3 extends over 14 amino acids. Per the germline V gene, CDR1 is SQVTM and CDR2 is ANQGSEA. CDR3 region: CSVVPGRTGYGYTF. CDR3 nucleotides: TGCAGCGTGGTCCCGGGGCGGACGGGCTATGGCTACACCTTC.

This clonotype was detected only a few times. This chain uses TRBV20-1 with TRBJ2-1; D ambiguous. V was cut by 1 base and J by 8 bases, with 3 bases left in between. The CDR3 loop spans 10 amino acids. Germline V gives CDR1 DFQATT, CDR2 SNEGSKA (reference sequence). Here the CDR3 DNA reads TGCAGTGCTAGAGTGGATGAGCAGTTCTTC. Translated: CSARVDEQFF.

The chain uses TRBV5-1 and TRBJ2-2; unclear D gene. CDR1 and CDR2 (germline): SGHRS, YFSETQ. Trimming removed 0 bases at V and 6 bases at J, with 12 bases between. This CDR3 is built from 15 residues. CDR3 nucleotides: TGCGCCAGCAGCTTGGTTTTTGGGCAGGCCGGGGAGCTGTTTTTT. It specifies CASSLVFGQAGELFF.